The present entry profiles one TCR beta chain with its context. Its antigen is not known. CDR1 SQVTM and CDR2 ANQGSEA come from the germline V gene. V was cut by 6 bases and J by 5 bases, with 11 bases left in between. This CDR3 contains 11 residues. With 60 Vbeta and 13 Jbeta primers, the PCR was carried out. Generated by immunoSEQ multiplex PCR, the TCRdb table keeps only in-frame clones and is missing some. This sample carries some 90,000 clones, just over 70% of them seen once, and the ten largest clones take about 8%. Everyone who donated was a healthy bone marrow donor. This entry is derived from a study of cytomegalovirus exposure and HLA in healthy donors. General study findings and limits: Reportedly, HLA-A and HLA-B alleles of most subjects were accurately predicted from TCR beta.

The TCR comes from a man in his 60s in good health and CMV-seronegative. The chain employs TRBV29-1 and TRBJ2-7; D possibly corresponds to TRBD1 (5 bases). The sample consisted of PBMCs. The CDR3 region has the DNA TGCAGCGTCCAGGGTCCCGACGAGCAGTACTTC. Protein product: CSVQGPDEQYF.